This T cell receptor beta chain was recorded in a study of CD8 T cells in Susac syndrome. The germline gives CDR1 SQVTM, CDR2 ANQGSEA. V lost 0 bases, J lost 8 bases, and 7 bases lay in between. CDR3 length: 11 residues. RNA was extracted with the RNeasy kit, and a quantity of roughly 0.45 to 1 ug was reverse transcribed using random hexamers. One entry per CDR3 protein results from TCRdb running MiXCR on the immunoSEQ multiplex PCR reads. Of about 80,000 distinct CDR3 sequences listed, approximately 94% are singletons. The receptor was derived from a human donor in good health. The J gene is TRBJ1-2, the V gene TRBV29-1; the D is unclear. The sequenced sample was CD8+ T cells from PBMCs. The CDR3 loop is CSVEERPGYTF. CDR3 nucleotide sequence: TGCAGCGTTGAAGAAAGGCCCGGCTACACCTTC.